Listed below are T cell receptor beta chains from one sample, sequenced in a study of blood T cells in healthy people across ages. MiXCR was run by TCRdb on the 5' RACE reads, yielding one entry per CDR3 protein. The data show hundreds of thousands of distinct CDR3 sequences, roughly 29% seen once. The sample was blood. Receptor source: an older woman in good health. CDR3s include the opening cysteine and the closing phenylalanine or tryptophan. A D gene is named only where the DNA matches it firmly. A clone size is listed for some rows: how often the clone was seen (once, few, many), or a class if it is expanded.

v_call	d_call	j_call	clone_size	cdr3_aa	cdr3_nt
TRBV6-2/TRBV6-3	NA	TRBJ2-3	NA	CASSYLGPRGDTQYF	TGTGCCAGCAGTTACCTAGGGCCACGGGGAGATACGCAGTATTTT
TRBV5-1	NA	TRBJ2-5	NA	CASSSAGSARETQYF	TGCGCCAGCAGTTCTGCCGGGAGCGCCCGCGAGACCCAGTACTTC
TRBV29-1	NA	TRBJ2-5	NA	CSVWAGPLQETQYF	TGCAGCGTTTGGGCGGGCCCTCTTCAAGAGACCCAGTACTTC
TRBV28	NA	TRBJ2-7	NA	CASSFTDRKYEQYF	TGTGCCAGCAGTTTTACCGACAGAAAATACGAGCAGTACTTC
TRBV5-1	TRBD2	TRBJ2-1	few	CASRVSGSQGHNEQFF	TGCGCCAGCAGAGTAAGCGGGAGCCAAGGGCACAATGAGCAGTTCTTC
TRBV4-1	NA	TRBJ2-1	few	CASGGGEQFF	TGCGCCAGCGGGGGCGGTGAGCAGTTCTTC
TRBV20-1	TRBD1	TRBJ1-2	NA	CSARPGTGGHKRGYTF	TGCAGTGCTAGACCAGGGACAGGGGGCCACAAAAGGGGCTACACCTTC
TRBV7-3	NA	TRBJ1-5	few	CASSLGGSTDTQHF	TGTGCCAGCAGCTTGGGGGGGAGCACAGATACGCAGCATTTT
TRBV20-1	TRBD2	TRBJ2-7	NA	CSAPEGGNWNEQYF	TGCAGTGCTCCCGAGGGAGGGAACTGGAACGAGCAGTACTTC
TRBV2	TRBD2	TRBJ2-5	NA	CASRRSGSLETQYF	TGTGCCAGCAGACGTAGCGGGAGTCTAGAGACCCAGTACTTC